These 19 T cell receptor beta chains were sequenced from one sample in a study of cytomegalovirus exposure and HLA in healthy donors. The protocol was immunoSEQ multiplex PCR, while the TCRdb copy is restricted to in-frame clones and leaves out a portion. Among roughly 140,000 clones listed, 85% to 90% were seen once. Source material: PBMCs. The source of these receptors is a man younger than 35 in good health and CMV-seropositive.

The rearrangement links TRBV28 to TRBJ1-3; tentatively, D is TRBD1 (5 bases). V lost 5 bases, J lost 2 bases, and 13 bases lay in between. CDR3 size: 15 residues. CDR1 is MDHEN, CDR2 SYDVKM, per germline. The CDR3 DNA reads TGTGCCAGCAGTCGAACAGGAAAGGCTGGAAACACCATATATTTT. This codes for CASSRTGKAGNTIYF.

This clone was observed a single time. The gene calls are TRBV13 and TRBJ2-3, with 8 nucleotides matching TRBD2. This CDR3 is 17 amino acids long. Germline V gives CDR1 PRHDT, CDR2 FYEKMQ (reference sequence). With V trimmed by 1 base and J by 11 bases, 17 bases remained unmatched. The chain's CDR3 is CASSLERTSFPGVLQYF. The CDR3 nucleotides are TGTGCCAGCAGCTTAGAGAGGACTAGCTTCCCGGGGGTGCTGCAGTATTTT.

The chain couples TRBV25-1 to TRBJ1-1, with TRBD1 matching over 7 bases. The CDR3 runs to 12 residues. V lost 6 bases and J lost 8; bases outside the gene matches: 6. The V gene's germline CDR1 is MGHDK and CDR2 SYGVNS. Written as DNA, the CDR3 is TGTGCCAGCAGAGTCGGGACAGACGAAGCTTTCTTT. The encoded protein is CASRVGTDEAFF.

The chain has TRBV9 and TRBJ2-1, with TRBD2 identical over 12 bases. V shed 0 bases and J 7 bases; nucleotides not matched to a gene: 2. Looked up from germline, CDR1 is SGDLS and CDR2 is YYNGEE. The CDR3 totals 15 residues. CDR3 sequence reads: CASSVVLAGGNEQFF. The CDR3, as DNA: TGTGCCAGCAGCGTAGTCCTAGCGGGAGGGAATGAGCAGTTCTTC.

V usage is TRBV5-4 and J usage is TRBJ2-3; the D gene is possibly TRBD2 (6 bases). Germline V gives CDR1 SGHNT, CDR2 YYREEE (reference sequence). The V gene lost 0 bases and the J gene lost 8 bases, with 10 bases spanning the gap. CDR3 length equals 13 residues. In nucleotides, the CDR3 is TGTGCCAGCAGCTTGGACCAGGGAGGTACGCAGTATTTT. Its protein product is CASSLDQGGTQYF.

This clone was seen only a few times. The CDR3 here is CASSDSDNPGNEQFF. In DNA, the CDR3 is TGTGCCAGCAGTGACTCGGATAATCCAGGGAATGAGCAGTTCTTC. The chain carries TRBV6-4 and TRBJ2-1; D perhaps matches TRBD1 (5 bases). Trimming took 0 bases from V and 7 from J, leaving 13 bases between them. CDR1 is MRHNA, CDR2 SNTAGT, per germline. The CDR3 totals 15 residues.

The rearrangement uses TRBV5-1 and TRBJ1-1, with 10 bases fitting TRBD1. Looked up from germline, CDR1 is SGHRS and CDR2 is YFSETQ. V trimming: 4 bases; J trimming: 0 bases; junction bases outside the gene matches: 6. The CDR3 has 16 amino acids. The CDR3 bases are TGCGCCAGCAGCCCAGAGACAGGGGGCTTGAACACTGAAGCTTTCTTT. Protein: CASSPETGGLNTEAFF.

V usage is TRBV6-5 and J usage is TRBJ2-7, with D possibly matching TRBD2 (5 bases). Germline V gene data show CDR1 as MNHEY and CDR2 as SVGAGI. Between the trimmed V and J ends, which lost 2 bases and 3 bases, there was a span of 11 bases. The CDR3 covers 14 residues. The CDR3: CASSYLSGDYEQYF. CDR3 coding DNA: TGTGCCAGCAGTTACCTGTCCGGGGACTACGAGCAGTACTTC.

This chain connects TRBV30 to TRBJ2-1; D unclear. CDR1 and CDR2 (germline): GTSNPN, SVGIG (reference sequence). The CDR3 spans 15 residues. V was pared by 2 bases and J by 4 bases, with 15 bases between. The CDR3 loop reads CAWSPPTSPYNEQFF. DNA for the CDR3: TGTGCCTGGAGTCCCCCTACTTCCCCGTACAATGAGCAGTTCTTC. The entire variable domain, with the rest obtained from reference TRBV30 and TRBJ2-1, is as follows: SQTIHQWPATLVQPVGSPLSLECTVEGTSNPNLYWYRQAAGRGLQLLFYSVGIGQISSEVPQNLSASRPQDRQFILSSKKLLLSDSGFYLCAWSPPTSPYNEQFFGPGTRLTVL.

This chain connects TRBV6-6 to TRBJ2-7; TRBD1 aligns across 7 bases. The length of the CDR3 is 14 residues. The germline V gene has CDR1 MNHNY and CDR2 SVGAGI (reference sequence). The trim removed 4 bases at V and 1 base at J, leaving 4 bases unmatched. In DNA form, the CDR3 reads TGTGCCAGCAGTTTTCAGGGGGAATCCTACGAGCAGTACTTC. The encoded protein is CASSFQGESYEQYF.

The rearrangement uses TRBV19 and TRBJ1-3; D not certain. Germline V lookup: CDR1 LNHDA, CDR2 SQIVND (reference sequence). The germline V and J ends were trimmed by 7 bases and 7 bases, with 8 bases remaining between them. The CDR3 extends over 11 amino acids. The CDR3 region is CASTLGNTIYF. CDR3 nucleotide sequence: TGTGCCAGTACCCTAGGTAACACCATATATTTT.

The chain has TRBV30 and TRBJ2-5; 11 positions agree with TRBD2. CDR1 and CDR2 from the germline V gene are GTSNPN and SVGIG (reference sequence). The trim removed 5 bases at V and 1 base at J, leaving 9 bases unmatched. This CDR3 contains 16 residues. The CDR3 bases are TGTGCCTGGGGGTACGGGACTAGCGGAGCCCAAGAGACCCAGTACTTC. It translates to CAWGYGTSGAQETQYF.

This chain's CDR3 is CAWRVAGRNEQFF. CDR3 coding DNA: TGTGCCTGGCGGGTAGCGGGAAGAAATGAGCAGTTCTTC. This chain connects TRBV30 to TRBJ2-1, with 8 bases matching TRBD2. The trim removed 5 bases at V and 7 bases at J, leaving 7 bases unmatched. CDR3 length: 13 amino acids. The V gene's germline CDR1 is GTSNPN and CDR2 SVGIG (reference sequence).

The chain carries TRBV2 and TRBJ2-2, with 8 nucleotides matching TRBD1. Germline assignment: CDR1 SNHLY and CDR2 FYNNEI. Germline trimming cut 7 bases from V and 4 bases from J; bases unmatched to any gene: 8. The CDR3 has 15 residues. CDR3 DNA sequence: TGTGCCAGCACTTCAGGACAGGGAGGCACCGGGGAGCTGTTTTTT. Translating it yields CASTSGQGGTGELFF.

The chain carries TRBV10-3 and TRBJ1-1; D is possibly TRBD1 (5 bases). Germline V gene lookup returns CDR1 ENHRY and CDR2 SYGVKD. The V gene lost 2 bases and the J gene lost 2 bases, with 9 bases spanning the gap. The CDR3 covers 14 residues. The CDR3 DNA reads TGTGCCATCAGTGAGGGGGGGGAAAACACTGAAGCTTTCTTT. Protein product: CAISEGGENTEAFF.

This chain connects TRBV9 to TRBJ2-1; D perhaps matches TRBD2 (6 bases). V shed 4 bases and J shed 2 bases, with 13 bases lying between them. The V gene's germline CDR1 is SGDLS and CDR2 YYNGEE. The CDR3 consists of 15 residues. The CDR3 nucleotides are TGTGCCAGCAGCCCAGGGAGGCCTACCTACAATGAGCAGTTCTTC. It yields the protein CASSPGRPTYNEQFF. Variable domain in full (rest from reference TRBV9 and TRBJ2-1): DSGVTQTPKHLITATGQRVTLRCSPRSGDLSVYWYQQSLDQGLQFLIQYYNGEERAKGNILERFSAQQFPDLHSELNLSSLELGDSALYFCASSPGRPTYNEQFFGPGTRLTVL.

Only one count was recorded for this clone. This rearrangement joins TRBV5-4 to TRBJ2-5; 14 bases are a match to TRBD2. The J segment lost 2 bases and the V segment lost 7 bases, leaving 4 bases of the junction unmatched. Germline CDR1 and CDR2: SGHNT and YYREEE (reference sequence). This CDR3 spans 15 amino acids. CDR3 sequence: CASSRTSGGQETQYF. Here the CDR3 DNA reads TGTGCCAGCTCTCGGACTAGCGGGGGGCAAGAGACCCAGTACTTC.

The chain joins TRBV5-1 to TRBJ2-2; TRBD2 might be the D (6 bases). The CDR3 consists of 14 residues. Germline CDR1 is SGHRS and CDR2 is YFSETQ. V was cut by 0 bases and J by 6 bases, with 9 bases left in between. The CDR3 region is CASSLGLDAGELFF. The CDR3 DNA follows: TGCGCCAGCAGCTTGGGACTAGATGCCGGGGAGCTGTTTTTT.

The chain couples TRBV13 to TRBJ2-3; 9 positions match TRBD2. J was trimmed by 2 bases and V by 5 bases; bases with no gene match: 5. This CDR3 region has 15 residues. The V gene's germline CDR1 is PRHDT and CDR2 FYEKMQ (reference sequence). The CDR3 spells CASSPSGEYTDTQYF. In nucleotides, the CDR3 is TGTGCCAGCAGCCCTAGCGGGGAATACACAGATACGCAGTATTTT.